This TCR beta chain was found in a study of shared T cell receptors in the human thymus. Here immunoSEQ multiplex PCR was the method, and the copy in TCRdb shows in-frame clones only, minus some. This repertoire shows about 500,000 clones, around three quarters found once; its top ten account for around 0.013%. From germline, CDR1 is MGHDK and CDR2 SYGVNS. The V and J ends lost 3 bases and 1 base, in that order; junction bases with no gene match: 2. The CDR3 runs 15 residues. This sample also appeared in a second study, on human thymus T cells. That source notes: Donors were healthy Finnish infants having corrective surgery for congenital heart defects. Corrective cardiac surgery supplied the resected thymus tissue. Thymic and blood repertoires appeared to show biased V and J gene usage. Thymic repertoires overlap heavily among unrelated individuals, related research has reported.

The rearrangement joins TRBV25-1 to TRBJ1-4, with 7 bases matching TRBD1. The material sequenced was thymocytes. The clonotype originates from a boy in the first two years of life with a congenital heart defect. The CDR3 DNA follows: TGTGCCAGCAGTGAGGGGGACAGAACTAATGAAAAACTGTTTTTT. This sequence encodes CASSEGDRTNEKLFF.